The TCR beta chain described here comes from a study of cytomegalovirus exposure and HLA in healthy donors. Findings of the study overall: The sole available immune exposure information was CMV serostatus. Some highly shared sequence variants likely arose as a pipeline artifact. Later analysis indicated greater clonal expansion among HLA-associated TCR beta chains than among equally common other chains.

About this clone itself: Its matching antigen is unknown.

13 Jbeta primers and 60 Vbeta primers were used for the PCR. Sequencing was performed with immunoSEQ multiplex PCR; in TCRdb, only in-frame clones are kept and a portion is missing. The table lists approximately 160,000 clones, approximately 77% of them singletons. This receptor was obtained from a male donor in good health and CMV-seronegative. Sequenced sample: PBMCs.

CDR3 DNA sequence: TGTGCCAGTAGGGGGGGACAGTCTGGGAATCAGCCCCAGCATTTT. Translation gives CASRGGQSGNQPQHF. The chain links TRBV19 to TRBJ1-5; 7 positions agree with TRBD1. V lost 6 bases to trimming and J lost 4 bases; unmatched junction nucleotides: 9. The CDR3 is made up of 15 amino acids. In germline, CDR1 is LNHDA, CDR2 SQIVND (reference sequence).